This TCR beta chain derives from a study of blood T cells in healthy people across ages. Findings and caveats of the study: With unsorted PBMCs, a conclusive comparison of naive versus antigen-experienced cells was not possible. The CMV status of each donor remained undetermined, and this could have confounded shifts in expanded clonotypes.

Worth noting for this clonotype: Its antigen is not known.

PCR was performed a second time for 7 to 11 cycles using a sample-barcoded 5' primer and a J-beta primer mix. Each single sample gave us at least 3 million CDR3-containing paired-end reads. TCRdb re-analysed the 5' RACE reads in MiXCR, keeping a single row per CDR3 protein. Of 730,000 or so distinct CDR3 sequences listed, about 40% are singletons. The V end was cut by 5 bases, the J end by 7 bases, with 20 bases between. There are 16 residues in the CDR3. Per the germline V gene, CDR1 is LGHNA and CDR2 is YSLEER. The chain uses TRBV4-3 and TRBJ1-4, with D tentatively TRBD1 (6 bases). The clonotype comes from an older woman in good health. The sample was blood. For the CDR3, the DNA is TGCGCCAGCAGCGGCAATGTGCGGGGGCAGGGTGAAAAACTGTTTTTT. The encoded protein is CASSGNVRGQGEKLFF.